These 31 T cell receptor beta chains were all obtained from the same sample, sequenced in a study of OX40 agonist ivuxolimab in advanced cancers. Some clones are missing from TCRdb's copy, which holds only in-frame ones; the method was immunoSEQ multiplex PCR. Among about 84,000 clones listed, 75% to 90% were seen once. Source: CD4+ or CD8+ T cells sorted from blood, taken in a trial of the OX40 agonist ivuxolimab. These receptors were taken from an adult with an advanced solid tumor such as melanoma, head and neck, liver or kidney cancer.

The CDR3 region is CASSRDPSNYGYTF. In DNA form, the CDR3 reads TGTGCCAGCAGCAGGGACCCCTCTAACTATGGCTACACCTTC. The gene calls are TRBV5-5 and TRBJ1-2, with D tentatively TRBD1 (5 bases). The CDR3 spans 14 residues. Trimming removed 4 bases at V and 0 bases at J, with 10 bases between. CDR1 is SGHKS, CDR2 YYEKEE, per germline (reference sequence).

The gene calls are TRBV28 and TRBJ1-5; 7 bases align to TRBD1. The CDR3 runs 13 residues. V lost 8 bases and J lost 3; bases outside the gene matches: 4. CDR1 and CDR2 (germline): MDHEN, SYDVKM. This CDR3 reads CASVGTDNQPQHF. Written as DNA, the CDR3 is TGTGCCAGCGTTGGGACAGACAATCAGCCCCAGCATTTT.

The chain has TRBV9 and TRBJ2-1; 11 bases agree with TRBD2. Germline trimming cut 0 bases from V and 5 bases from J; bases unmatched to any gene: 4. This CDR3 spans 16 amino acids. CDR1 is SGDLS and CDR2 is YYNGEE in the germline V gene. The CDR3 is CASSVAGTSGHNEQFF. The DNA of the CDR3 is TGTGCCAGCAGCGTAGCTGGGACTAGCGGCCACAATGAGCAGTTCTTC.

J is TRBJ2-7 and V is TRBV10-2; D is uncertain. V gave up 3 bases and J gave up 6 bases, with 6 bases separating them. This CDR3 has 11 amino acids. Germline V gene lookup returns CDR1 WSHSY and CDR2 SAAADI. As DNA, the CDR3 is TGCGCCAGCAGTGAATTCGGCGAGCAGTACGTC. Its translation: CASSEFGEQYV.

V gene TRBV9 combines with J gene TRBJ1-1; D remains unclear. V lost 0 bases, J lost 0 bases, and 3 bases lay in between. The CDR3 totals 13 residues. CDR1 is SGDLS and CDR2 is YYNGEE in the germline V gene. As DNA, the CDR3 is TGTGCCAGCAGCGTAGGAATGAACACTGAAGCTTTCTTT. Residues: CASSVGMNTEAFF.

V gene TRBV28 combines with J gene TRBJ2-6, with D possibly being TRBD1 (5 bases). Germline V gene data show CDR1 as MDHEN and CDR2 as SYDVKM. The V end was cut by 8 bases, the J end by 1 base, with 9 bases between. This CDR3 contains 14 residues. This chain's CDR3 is CASYQGSGANVLTF. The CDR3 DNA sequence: TGTGCCAGCTACCAGGGATCTGGGGCCAACGTCCTGACTTTC.

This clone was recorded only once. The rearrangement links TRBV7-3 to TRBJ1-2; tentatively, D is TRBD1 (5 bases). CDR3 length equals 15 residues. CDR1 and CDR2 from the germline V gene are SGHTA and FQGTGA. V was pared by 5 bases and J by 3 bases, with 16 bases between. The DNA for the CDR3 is TGTGCCAGCAGCCCTGTTGGGTCCAGGGACTATGGCTACACCTTC. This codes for CASSPVGSRDYGYTF.

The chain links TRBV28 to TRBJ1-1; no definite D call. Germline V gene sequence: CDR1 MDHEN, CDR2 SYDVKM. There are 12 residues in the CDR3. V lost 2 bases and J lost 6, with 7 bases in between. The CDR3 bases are TGTGCCAGCAGTTTAAGTATTTCTGAAGCTTTCTTT. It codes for CASSLSISEAFF.

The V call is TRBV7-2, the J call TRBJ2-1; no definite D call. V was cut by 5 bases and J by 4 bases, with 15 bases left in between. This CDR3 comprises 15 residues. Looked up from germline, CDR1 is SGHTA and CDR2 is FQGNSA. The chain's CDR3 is CASSPGSLLYNEQFF. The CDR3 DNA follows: TGTGCCAGCAGCCCCGGGTCTTTACTATACAATGAGCAGTTCTTC.

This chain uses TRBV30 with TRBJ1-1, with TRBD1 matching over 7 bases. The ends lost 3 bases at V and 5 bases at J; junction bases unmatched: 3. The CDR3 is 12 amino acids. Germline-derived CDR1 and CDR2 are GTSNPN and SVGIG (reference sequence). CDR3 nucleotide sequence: TGTGCCTGGAGCCTGACAGGGACTGAAGCTTTCTTT. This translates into CAWSLTGTEAFF.

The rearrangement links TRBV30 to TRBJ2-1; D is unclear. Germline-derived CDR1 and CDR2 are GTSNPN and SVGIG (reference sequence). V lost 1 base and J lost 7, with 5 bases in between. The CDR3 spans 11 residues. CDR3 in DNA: TGTGCCTGGAGTGGATCTAATGAGCAGTTCTTC. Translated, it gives CAWSGSNEQFF.

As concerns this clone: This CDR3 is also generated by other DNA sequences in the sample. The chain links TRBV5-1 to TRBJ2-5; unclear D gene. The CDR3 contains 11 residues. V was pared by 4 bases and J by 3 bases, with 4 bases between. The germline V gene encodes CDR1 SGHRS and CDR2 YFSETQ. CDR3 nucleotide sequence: TGCGCCAGCAGCCTAGAAGAGACCCAGTACTTC. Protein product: CASSLEETQYF. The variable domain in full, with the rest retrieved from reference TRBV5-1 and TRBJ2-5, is KAGVTQTPRYLIKTRGQQVTLSCSPISGHRSVSWYQQTPGQGLQFLFEYFSETQRNKGNFPGRFSGRQFSNSRSEMNVSTLELGDSALYLCASSLEETQYFGPGTRLLVL.

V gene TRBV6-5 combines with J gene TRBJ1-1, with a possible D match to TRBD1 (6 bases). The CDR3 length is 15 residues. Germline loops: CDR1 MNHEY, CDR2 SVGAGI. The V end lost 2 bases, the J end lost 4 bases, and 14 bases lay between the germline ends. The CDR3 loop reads CASSYSPGVGTEAFF. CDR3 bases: TGTGCCAGCAGTTACAGCCCAGGGGTCGGCACTGAAGCTTTCTTT.

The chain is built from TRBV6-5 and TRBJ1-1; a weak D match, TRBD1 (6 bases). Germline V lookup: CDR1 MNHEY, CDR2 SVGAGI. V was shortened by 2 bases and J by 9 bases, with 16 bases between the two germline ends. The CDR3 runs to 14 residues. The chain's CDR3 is CASSYEGTRGKAFF. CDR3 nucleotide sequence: TGTGCCAGCAGTTACGAGGGGACCAGGGGCAAAGCTTTCTTT.

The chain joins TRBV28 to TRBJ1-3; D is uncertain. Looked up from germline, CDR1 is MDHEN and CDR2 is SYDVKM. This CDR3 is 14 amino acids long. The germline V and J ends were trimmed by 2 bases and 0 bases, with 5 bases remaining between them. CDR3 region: CASSLTLSGNTIYF. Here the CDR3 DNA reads TGTGCCAGCAGTTTAACACTCTCTGGAAACACCATATATTTT.

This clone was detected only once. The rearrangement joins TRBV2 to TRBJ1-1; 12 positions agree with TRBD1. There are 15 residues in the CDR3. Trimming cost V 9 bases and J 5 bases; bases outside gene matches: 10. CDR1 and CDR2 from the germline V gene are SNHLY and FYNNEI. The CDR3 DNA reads TGTGCCAGTCTCCGGGACAGGGGGCGGGGAACTGAAGCTTTCTTT. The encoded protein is CASLRDRGRGTEAFF.

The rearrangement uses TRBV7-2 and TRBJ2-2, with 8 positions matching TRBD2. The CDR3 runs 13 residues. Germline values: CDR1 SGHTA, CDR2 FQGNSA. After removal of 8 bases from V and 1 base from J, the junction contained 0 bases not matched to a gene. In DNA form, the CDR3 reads TGTGCCAGCCGGGGGGGGAACACCGGGGAGCTGTTTTTT. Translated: CASRGGNTGELFF. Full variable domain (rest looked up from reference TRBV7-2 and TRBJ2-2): GAGVSQSPSNKVTEKGKDVELRCDPISGHTALYWYRQSLGQGLEFLIYFQGNSAPDKSGLPSDRFSAERTGGSVSTLTIQRTQQEDSAVYLCASRGGNTGELFFGEGSRLTVL.

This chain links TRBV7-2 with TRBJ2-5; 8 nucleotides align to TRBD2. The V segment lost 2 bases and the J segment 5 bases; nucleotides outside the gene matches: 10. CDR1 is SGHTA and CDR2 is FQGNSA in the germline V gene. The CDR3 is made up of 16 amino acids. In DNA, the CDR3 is TGTGCCAGCAGCTTAAACGGTGGACTAGCCTGGGAGACCCAGTACTTC. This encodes CASSLNGGLAWETQYF. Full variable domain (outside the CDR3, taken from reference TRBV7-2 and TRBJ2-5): GAGVSQSPSNKVTEKGKDVELRCDPISGHTALYWYRQSLGQGLEFLIYFQGNSAPDKSGLPSDRFSAERTGGSVSTLTIQRTQQEDSAVYLCASSLNGGLAWETQYFGPGTRLLVL.

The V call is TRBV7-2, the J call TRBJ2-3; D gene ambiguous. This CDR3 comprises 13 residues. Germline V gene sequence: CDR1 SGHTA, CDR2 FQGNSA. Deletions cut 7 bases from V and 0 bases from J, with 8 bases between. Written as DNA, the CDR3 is TGTGCCAGCACCCCCTCCAGCACAGATACGCAGTATTTT. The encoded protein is CASTPSSTDTQYF.

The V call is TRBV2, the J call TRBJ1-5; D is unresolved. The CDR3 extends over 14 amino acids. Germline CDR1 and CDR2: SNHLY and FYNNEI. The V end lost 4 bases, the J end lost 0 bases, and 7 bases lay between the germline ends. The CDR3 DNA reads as TGTGCCAGCAGTGGCAGCTATAGCAATCAGCCCCAGCATTTT. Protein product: CASSGSYSNQPQHF.

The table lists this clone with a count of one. This CDR3 reads CSAQTSGGVETQYF. In DNA, the CDR3 is TGCAGCGCCCAGACTAGCGGGGGGGTAGAGACCCAGTACTTC. The chain combines TRBV29-1 with TRBJ2-5; 14 nucleotides align to TRBD2. After removal of 7 bases from V and 4 bases from J, the junction contained 5 bases not matched to a gene. This CDR3 comprises 14 residues. Germline loops: CDR1 SQVTM, CDR2 ANQGSEA.

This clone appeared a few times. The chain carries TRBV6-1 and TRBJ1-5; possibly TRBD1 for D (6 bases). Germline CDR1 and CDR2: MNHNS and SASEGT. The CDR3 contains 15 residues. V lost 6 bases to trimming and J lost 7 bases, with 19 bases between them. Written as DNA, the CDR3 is TGTGCCAGCAGGGCCTCTTACAGGGTAGGACAGCCCCAGCATTTT. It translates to CASRASYRVGQPQHF.

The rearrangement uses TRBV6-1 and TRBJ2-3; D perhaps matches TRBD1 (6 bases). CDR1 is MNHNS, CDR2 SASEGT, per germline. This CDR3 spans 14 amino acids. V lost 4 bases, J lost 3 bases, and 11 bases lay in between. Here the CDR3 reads CASSGQVLTDTQYF. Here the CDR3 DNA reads TGTGCCAGCAGTGGACAGGTCTTGACAGATACGCAGTATTTT.

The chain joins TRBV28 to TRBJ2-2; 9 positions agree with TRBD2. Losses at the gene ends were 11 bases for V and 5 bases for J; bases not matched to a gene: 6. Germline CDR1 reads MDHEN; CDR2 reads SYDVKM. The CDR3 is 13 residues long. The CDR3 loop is CAGSSGATGELFF. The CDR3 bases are TGTGCCGGATCTAGCGGGGCGACCGGGGAGCTGTTTTTT.

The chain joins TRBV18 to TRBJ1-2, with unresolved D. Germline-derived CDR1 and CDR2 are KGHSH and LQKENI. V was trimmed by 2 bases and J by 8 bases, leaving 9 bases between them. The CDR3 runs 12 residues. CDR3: CASSPDAIGYTF. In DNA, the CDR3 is TGTGCCAGCTCACCAGACGCAATAGGCTACACCTTC.

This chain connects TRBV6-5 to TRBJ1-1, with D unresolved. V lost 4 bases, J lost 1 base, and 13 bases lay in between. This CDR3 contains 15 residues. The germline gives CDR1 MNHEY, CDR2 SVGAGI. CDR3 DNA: TGTGCCAGCAGTTTCGGCAGTCGGGGGAACACTGAAGCTTTCTTT. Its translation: CASSFGSRGNTEAFF.

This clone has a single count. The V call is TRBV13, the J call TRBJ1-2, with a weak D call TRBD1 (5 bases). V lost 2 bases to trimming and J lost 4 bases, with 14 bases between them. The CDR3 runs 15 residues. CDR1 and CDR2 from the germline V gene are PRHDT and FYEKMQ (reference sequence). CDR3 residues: CASSLRLVGGYGYTF. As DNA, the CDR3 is TGTGCCAGCAGCTTAAGATTAGTGGGGGGCTATGGCTACACCTTC.

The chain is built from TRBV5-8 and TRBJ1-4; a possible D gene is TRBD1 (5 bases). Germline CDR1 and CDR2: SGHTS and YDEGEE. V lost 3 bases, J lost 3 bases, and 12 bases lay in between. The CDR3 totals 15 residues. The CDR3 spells CASSWTWGSNEKLFF. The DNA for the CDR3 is TGTGCCAGCAGCTGGACTTGGGGGTCTAATGAAAAACTGTTTTTT.

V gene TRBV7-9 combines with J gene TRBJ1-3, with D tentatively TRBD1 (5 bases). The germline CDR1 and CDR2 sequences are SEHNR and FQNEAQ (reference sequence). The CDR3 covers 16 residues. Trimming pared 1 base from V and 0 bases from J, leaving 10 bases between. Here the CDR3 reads CASSLGGLDSGNTIYF. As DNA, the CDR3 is TGTGCCAGCAGCTTAGGGGGACTGGACTCTGGAAACACCATATATTTT.

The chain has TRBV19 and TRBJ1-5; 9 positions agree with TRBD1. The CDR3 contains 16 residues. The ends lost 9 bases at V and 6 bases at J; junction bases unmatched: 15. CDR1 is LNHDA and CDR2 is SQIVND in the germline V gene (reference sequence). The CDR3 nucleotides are TGTGCCAGCGTAGCGGACTACAGGGGGCAAGGTCAGCCCCAGCATTTT. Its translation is CASVADYRGQGQPQHF. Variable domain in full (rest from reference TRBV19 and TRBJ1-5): DGGITQSPKYLFRKEGQNVTLSCEQNLNHDAMYWYRQDPGQGLRLIYYSQIVNDFQKGDIAEGYSVSREKKESFPLTVTSAQKNPTAFYLCASVADYRGQGQPQHFGDGTRLSIL.

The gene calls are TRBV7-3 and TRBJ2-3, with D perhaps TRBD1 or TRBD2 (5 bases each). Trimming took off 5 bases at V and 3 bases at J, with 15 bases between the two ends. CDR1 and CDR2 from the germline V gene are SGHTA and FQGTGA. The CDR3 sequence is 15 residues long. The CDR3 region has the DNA TGTGCCAGCAGCCCCCGAGGGACCCCGACAGATACGCAGTATTTT. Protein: CASSPRGTPTDTQYF.